This T cell receptor (beta chain) was documented in a study of STAT3 mutations in large granular lymphocyte leukemia. General study results and limits: Every T-cell large granular lymphocyte leukemia patient had at least one immunodominant TCR beta clonotype.

This CDR3 comprises 16 residues. Trimming cost V 4 bases and J 0 bases, with 13 bases left between them. CDR1 and CDR2 (germline): SEHNR, FQNEAQ (reference sequence). About this clone itself: Antigen unknown.

The assay was immunoSEQ multiplex PCR, and TCRdb's table has in-frame clones only and misses some. The table includes under 20,000 clones, roughly 90% detected once. This chain connects TRBV7-9 to TRBJ2-1; tentative D call: TRBD2 (5 bases). The specimen was peripheral blood mononuclear cells. The receptor's source is a man in his 60s with T-cell large granular lymphocyte leukemia. Some clones in this sample may be carry-over from other donors' samples. The CDR3 spells CASSSIAFSSYNEQFF. The CDR3 DNA is TGTGCCAGCAGCTCCATAGCGTTTAGCTCCTACAATGAGCAGTTCTTC.